This passage covers 8 T cell receptor beta chains from one sample sequenced in a study of blood T cell dynamics during melanoma immunotherapy. The sample's time point: pre-treatment baseline. Here immunoSEQ multiplex PCR was the method, and the copy in TCRdb shows in-frame clones only, minus some. The sample has thousands of clones, approximately 83% seen once; the top ten hold 36%. This specimen was blood, taken from a patient treated with checkpoint blockade. These receptors all come from a human donor with melanoma. Some clones in this sample may be carry-over from other donors' samples.

J is TRBJ2-7 and V is TRBV5-1; D gene unclear. V dropped 0 bases and J dropped 4 bases, with 8 bases sitting between them. The CDR3 runs 13 residues. In germline, CDR1 is SGHRS, CDR2 YFSETQ. As DNA, the CDR3 is TGCGCCAGCAGCTTGGATCTGGAATACGAGCAGTACTTC. Its protein is CASSLDLEYEQYF.

The chain is built from TRBV5-1 and TRBJ2-5; TRBD2 matches at 15 bases. The J call may be faulty, since TRBJ2-7 better matches the DNA end. The CDR3 covers 19 residues. Per the germline V gene, CDR1 is SGHRS and CDR2 is YFSETQ. CDR3 nucleotides: TGCGCCAGCAGCTTGACCGGGACTAGCGGGGGGCCTAACTCCTACGAGCAGTACTTC. It is translated as CASSLTGTSGGPNSYEQYF.

The rearrangement joins TRBV29-1 to TRBJ2-3, with D tentatively TRBD2 (6 bases). The CDR3 contains 14 residues. The germline V and J ends were trimmed by 6 bases and 0 bases, with 13 bases remaining between them. Germline V gene lookup returns CDR1 SQVTM and CDR2 ANQGSEA. Written as DNA, the CDR3 is TGCAGCGTCATCGGGGGATCCAGCACAGATACGCAGTATTTT. Translating gives CSVIGGSSTDTQYF.

The chain employs TRBV4-1 and TRBJ2-5, with D maybe TRBD2 (5 bases). Trimming took 0 bases from V and 2 from J, leaving 16 bases between them. The CDR3 totals 17 residues. The V gene's germline CDR1 is MGHRA and CDR2 YSYEKL. The CDR3 reads CASSQDFGSGNQETQYF. In DNA form, the CDR3 reads TGCGCCAGCAGCCAAGATTTCGGATCGGGAAATCAAGAGACCCAGTACTTC.

V gene TRBV4-2 combines with J gene TRBJ2-1, with TRBD2 as a possible D gene (5 bases). The V gene's germline CDR1 is LGHNA and CDR2 YNFKEQ. The CDR3 length is 15 residues. The V end lost 3 bases, the J end lost 12 bases, and 21 bases lay between the germline ends. The CDR3 DNA is TGTGCCAGCAGCCACCCGGCCTCGGGGAAAATTGGGCAGTTCTTC. Translation gives CASSHPASGKIGQFF.

V and J are TRBV30 and TRBJ2-3; D may be TRBD1 (6 bases). Trimming cost V 0 bases and J 2 bases, with 18 bases left between them. Germline V gene data show CDR1 as GTSNPN and CDR2 as SVGIG (reference sequence). The CDR3 runs to 17 residues. This CDR3 is CAWSVLGPGVSTDTQYF. The CDR3 bases are TGTGCCTGGAGTGTACTCGGGCCAGGGGTCTCCACAGATACGCAGTATTTT.

This clone turned up a few times. This chain joins TRBV5-6 and TRBJ1-5; 9 bases fit TRBD1. The CDR3 loop spans 15 amino acids. The junction had 4 bases not matched to a gene; V was cut back by 2 bases and J by 4 bases. In germline, CDR1 is SGHDT, CDR2 YYEEEE. In nucleotides, the CDR3 is TGTGCCAGCAGCTTTTCCGGGACAGGGAATCAGCCCCAGCATTTT. Translated, it gives CASSFSGTGNQPQHF.

The V call is TRBV11-3, the J call TRBJ2-1, with D maybe TRBD2 (5 bases). Germline V gives CDR1 SGHNT, CDR2 YENEEA. Trimming pared 2 bases from V and 10 bases from J, leaving 9 bases between. CDR3 length equals 12 residues. In nucleotides, the CDR3 is TGTGCCAGCAGCTTAATAGAGGGCGAGCAGTTCTTC. Protein sequence: CASSLIEGEQFF.